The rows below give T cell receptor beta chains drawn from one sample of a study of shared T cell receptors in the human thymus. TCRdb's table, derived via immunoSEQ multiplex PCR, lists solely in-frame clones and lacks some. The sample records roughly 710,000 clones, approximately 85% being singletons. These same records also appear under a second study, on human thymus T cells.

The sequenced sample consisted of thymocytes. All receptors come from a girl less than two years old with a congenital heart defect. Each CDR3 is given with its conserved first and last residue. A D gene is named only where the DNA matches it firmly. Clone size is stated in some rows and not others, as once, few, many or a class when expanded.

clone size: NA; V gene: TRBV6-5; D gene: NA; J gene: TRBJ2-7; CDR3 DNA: TGTGCCAGCAGTTACCAGAACTCCGGGGGCGAGCAGTACTTC; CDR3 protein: CASSYQNSGGEQYF
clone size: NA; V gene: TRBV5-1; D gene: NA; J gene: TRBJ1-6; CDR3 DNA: TGCGCCAGCAGCTTGGTAAAGGGCCGCTGCAACGGAGGGTCACCCCTCCACTTT; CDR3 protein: CASSLVKGRCNGGSPLHF
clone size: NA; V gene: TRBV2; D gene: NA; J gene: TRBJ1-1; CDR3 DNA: TGTGCCAGCAGCGAAGGTGGGGAGACTAAAGCTTTCTTT; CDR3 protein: CASSEGGETKAFF
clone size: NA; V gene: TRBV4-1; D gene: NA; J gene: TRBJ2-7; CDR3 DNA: TGCGCCAGCAGCCAAGTCAGACCCCTAAGGGGAAAGGACGAGCAGTACTTC; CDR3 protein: CASSQVRPLRGKDEQYF
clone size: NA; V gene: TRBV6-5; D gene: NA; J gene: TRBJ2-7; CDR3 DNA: TGTGCCAGCAGTTACTATCCTGTGACAGCCGAGCAGTACTTC; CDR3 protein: CASSYYPVTAEQYF
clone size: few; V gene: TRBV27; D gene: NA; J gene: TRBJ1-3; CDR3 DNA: TGTGCCAGCAGTTTGACTGGGTCTGGAAACACCATATATTTT; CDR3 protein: CASSLTGSGNTIYF
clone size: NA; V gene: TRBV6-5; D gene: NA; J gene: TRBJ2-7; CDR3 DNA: TGTGCCAGCAGCTACCAAGGACAGAGTCGGTCCTACGAGCAGTACTTC; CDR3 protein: CASSYQGQSRSYEQYF
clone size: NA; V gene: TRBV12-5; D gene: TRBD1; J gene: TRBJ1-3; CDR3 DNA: TGTGCTAGTGGTTATGCACAGGGGGGAAACACCATATATTTT; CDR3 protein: CASGYAQGGNTIYF
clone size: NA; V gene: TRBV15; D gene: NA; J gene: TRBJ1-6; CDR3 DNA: TGTGCCACCAGCCGCCAAGGGAGGAATTCACCCCTCCACTTT; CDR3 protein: CATSRQGRNSPLHF
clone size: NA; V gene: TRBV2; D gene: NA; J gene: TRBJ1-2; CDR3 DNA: TGTGCCAGCAGGAACCGGGAACTCCCGAACTATGGCTACACCTTC; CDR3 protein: CASRNRELPNYGYTF
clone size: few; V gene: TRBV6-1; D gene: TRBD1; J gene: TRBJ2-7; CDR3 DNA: TGTGCCAGCAGTGAACTTCAGGGACAGGGGGACAACGGGCAGTACTTC; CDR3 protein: CASSELQGQGDNGQYF
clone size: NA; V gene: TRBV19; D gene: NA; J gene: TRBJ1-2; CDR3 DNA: TGTGCCAGTAGTATGGCGGGAGACTATGGCTACACCTTC; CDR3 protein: CASSMAGDYGYTF
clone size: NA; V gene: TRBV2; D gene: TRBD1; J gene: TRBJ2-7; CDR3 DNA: TGTGCCAGCAGTTTCACCGACAGGGGAAAGTACGAGCAGTACTTC; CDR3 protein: CASSFTDRGKYEQYF
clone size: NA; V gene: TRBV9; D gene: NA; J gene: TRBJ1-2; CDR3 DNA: TGTGCCAGCAGCGTAGAGTTTTTAGGAGTTGGGAACTATGGCTACACCTTC; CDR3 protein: CASSVEFLGVGNYGYTF
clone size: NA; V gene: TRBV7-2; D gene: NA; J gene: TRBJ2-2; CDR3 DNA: TGTGCCAGCGTTCCGGCAGGTCCTTTCGGCACCGGGGAGCTGTTTTTT; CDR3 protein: CASVPAGPFGTGELFF
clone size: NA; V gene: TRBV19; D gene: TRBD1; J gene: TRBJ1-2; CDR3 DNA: TGTGCCAGTAGTAAGGGACAGGGAAGAGATGGCTACACCTTC; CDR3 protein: CASSKGQGRDGYTF
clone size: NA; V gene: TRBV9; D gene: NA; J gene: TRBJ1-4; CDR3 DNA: TGTGCCAGCAACGACGATCCGGGGGGCCGGGGTGAAAAACTGTTTTTT; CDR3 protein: CASNDDPGGRGEKLFF
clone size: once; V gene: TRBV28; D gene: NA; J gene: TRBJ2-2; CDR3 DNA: TGTGCCAGCAGTTTTATCGGGGGTCTCGGGGAGCTGTTTTTT; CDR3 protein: CASSFIGGLGELFF
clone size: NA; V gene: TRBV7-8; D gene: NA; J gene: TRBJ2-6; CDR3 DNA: TGTGCCAGCAGCCGAAGGGGGTCTGGGGCCAACGTCCTGACTTTC; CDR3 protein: CASSRRGSGANVLTF
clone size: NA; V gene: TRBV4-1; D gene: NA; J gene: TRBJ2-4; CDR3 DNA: TGCGCCAGCAGCCAAGAACTCTCGCCGTCCAAAAACATTCAGTACTTC; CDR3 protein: CASSQELSPSKNIQYF
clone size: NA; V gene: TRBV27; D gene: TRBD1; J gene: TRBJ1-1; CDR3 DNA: TGTGCCAGCAGTGACCCGGGGACAGGGCGGGCTTTCTTT; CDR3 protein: CASSDPGTGRAFF
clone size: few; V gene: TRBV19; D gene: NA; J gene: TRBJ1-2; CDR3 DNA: TGTGCCAGTAGTGGGGGGAGGTATGGCTACACCTTC; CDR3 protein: CASSGGRYGYTF
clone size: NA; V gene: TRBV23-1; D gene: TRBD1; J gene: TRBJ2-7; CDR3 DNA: TGCGCCAGCAGCCTCTCTCTCCGGGACAGGCCTGTCTACGAGCAGTACTTC; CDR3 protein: CASSLSLRDRPVYEQYF
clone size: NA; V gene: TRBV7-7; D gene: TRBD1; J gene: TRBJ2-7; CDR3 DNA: TGTGCTAGCAGCGCGACAGGGGAGAGGGAGCAGTACTTC; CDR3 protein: CASSATGEREQYF
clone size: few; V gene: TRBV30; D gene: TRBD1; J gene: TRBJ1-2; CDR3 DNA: TGTGCCTGGAGTGACAAGGGACAGGGGGTGGGTGGCTACACCTTC; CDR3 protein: CAWSDKGQGVGGYTF
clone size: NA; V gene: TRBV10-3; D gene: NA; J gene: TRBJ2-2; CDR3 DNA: TGTGCCATCAGTACGGAGGGAACCGGGGAGCTGTTTTTT; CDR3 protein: CAISTEGTGELFF
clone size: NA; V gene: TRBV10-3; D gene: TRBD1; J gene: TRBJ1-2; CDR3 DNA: TGTGCCATCATCGGGGACAGGGGGCCCAACCAACCCCCCGACTATGGCTACACCTTC; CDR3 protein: CAIIGDRGPNQPPDYGYTF
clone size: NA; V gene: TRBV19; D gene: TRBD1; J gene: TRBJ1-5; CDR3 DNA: TGTGCCAGTAGCATTCGGGACAGGGAAAGCAATCAGCCCCAGCATTTT; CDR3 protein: CASSIRDRESNQPQHF
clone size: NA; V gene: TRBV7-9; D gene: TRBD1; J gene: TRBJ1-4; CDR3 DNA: TGTGCCAGCAGCCTTACAGGGGCAGGGGAAAAACTGTTTTTT; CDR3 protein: CASSLTGAGEKLFF
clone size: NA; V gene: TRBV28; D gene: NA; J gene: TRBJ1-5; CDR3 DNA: TGTGCCAGCAGTAGGGTTGTCCGGGATGGCAATCAGCCCCAGCATTTT; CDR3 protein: CASSRVVRDGNQPQHF
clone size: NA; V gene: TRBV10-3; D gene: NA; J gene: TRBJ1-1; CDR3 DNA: TGTGCCATCAGTGAACAGAACACTGAAGCTTTCTTT; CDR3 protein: CAISEQNTEAFF
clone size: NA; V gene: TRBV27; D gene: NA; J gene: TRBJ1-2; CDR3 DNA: TGTGCCAGCAGTTCCCCAGGGTCCTGGGATGGCTACACCTTC; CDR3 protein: CASSSPGSWDGYTF
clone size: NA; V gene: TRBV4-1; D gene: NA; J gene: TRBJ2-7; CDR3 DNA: TGCGCCAGCAGCCAAGTTTCAGGGTCCTCCTACGAGCAGTACTTC; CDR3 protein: CASSQVSGSSYEQYF
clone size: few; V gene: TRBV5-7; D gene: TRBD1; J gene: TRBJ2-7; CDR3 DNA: TGTGCCAGCAGCTGCTCAATTCGACAGGGGTACGAGCAGTACTTC; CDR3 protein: CASSCSIRQGYEQYF
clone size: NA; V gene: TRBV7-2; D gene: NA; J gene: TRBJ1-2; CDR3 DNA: TGTGCCAGCAGCCCCGGGGGGGGAGGGGAGGACACCTTC; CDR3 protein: CASSPGGGGEDTF
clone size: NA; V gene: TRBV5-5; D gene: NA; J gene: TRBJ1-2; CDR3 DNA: TGTGCCAGCAGCTTGGAGCTCTGGCTCTCGCAGGCCACTAGCTATGGCTACACCTTC; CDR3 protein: CASSLELWLSQATSYGYTF
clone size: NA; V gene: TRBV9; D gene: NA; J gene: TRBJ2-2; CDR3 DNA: TGTGCCAGCAGCCAGAACACCGGGGAGCTGTTTTTT; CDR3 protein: CASSQNTGELFF
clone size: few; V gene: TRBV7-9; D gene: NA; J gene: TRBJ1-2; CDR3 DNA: TGTGCCAGCAGCTTCGGACAGAACTATGGCTACACCTTC; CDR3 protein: CASSFGQNYGYTF
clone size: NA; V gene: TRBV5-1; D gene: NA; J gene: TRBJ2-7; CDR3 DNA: TGCGCCAGCAGCTTGGACGGGGATCCCTACGAGCAGTACTTC; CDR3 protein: CASSLDGDPYEQYF
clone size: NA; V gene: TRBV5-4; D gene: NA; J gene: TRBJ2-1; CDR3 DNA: TGTGCCAGCAGCTTAGCGGTGGTAGAGGGTGAGCAGTTCTTC; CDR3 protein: CASSLAVVEGEQFF
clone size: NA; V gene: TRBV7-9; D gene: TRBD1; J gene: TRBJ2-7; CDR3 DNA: TGTGCCAGCAGCTCACACAGGGGCGAGCAGTACTTC; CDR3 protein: CASSSHRGEQYF
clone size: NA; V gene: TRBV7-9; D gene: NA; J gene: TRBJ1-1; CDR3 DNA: TGTGCCAGCAGGTCAGGGATCGACACTGAAGCTTTCTTT; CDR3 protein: CASRSGIDTEAFF
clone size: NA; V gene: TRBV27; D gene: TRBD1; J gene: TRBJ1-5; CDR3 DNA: TGTGCCAGCAGTCCCCCGGGACAGTATAGCAATCAGCCCCAGCATTTT; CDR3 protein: CASSPPGQYSNQPQHF
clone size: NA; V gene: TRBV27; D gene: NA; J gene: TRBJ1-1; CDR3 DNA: TGTGCCAGCAGTTTTGCTTGGGGAGTGGACACTGAAGCTTTCTTT; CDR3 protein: CASSFAWGVDTEAFF
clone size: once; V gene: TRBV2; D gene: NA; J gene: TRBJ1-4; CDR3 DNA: TGTGCCAGCAGTTTAGGCGGGCGTGAAAAACTGTTTTTT; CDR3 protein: CASSLGGREKLFF
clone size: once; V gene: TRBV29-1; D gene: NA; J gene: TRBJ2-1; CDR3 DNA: TGCAGCGTTGTGGAAGCGGGTGGGAATGAGCAGTTCTTC; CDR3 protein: CSVVEAGGNEQFF
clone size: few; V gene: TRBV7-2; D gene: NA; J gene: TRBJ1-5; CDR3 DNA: TGTGCCAGCAGCTTATTGGGCAGGCGGGAACCCCAGCATTTT; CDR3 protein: CASSLLGRREPQHF
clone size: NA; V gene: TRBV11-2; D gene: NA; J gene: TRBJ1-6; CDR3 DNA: TGTGCCAGCAGCTTAGTTATGGGCTCACCCCTCCACTTT; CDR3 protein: CASSLVMGSPLHF
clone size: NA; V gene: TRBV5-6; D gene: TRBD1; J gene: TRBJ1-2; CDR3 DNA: TGTGCCAGCAGCTCGGACAGGGGGCGTAATGGCTACACCTTC; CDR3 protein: CASSSDRGRNGYTF
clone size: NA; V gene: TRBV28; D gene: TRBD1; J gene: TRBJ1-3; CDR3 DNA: TGTGCCAGCAGGACGACAGGGATGGACCCCAATACTAATTTCACCATATATTTT; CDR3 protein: CASRTTGMDPNTNFTIYF
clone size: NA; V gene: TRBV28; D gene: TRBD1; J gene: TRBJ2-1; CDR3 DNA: TGTGCCAGCAGTTCCCCAAGGACAGGGTCCGATGAGCAGTTCTTC; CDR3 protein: CASSSPRTGSDEQFF
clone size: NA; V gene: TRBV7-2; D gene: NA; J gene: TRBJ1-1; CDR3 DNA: TGTGCCAGCAGCCTCCTGACAGCCACTGAAGCTTTCTTT; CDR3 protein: CASSLLTATEAFF
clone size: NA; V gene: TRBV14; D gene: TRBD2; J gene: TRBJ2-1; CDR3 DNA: TGTGCCAGCAGCCCCCTAGCGGGGGGGCCCGTTGAGCAGTTCTTC; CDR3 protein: CASSPLAGGPVEQFF